This TCR beta chain was sequenced for a study of blood T cell repertoires in COVID-19. The wider study: The study drew acute and convalescent COVID-19 samples from the United States, Italy and Spain.

Trimming shortened V by 3 bases and J by 0 bases, and 15 bases separated the two germline ends. Germline V CDR1 and CDR2: KGHSH, LQKENI. CDR3 length: 17 residues. Libraries were prepared by immunoSEQ multiplex PCR; TCRdb keeps only in-frame clonotypes and omits some of them. The sample carries about 70,000 clones, 80% recorded once. This sequence originates from a man aged 65-85 years who had recovered from COVID-19. Sequencing was done on a sample of peripheral blood. This chain connects TRBV18 to TRBJ1-5, with a weak D call TRBD1 (6 bases). The CDR3 region has the DNA TGTGCCAGCTCACCGAGGGGACAAGGGGATAGCAATCAGCCCCAGCATTTT. Protein: CASSPRGQGDSNQPQHF.